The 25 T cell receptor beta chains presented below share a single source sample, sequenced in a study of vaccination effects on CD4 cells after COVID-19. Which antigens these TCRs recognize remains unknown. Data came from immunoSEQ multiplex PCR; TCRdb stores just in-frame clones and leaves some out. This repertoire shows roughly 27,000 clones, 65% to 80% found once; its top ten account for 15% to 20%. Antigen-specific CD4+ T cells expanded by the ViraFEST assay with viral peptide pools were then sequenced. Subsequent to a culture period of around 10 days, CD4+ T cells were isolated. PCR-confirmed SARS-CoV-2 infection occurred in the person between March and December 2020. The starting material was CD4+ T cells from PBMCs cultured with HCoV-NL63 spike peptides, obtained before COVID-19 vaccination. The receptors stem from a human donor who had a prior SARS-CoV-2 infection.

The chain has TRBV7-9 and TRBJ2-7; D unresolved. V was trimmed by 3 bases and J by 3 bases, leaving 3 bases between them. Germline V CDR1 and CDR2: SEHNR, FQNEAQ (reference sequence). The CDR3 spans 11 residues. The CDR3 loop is CASSFFYEQYF. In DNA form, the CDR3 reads TGTGCCAGCAGCTTTTTCTACGAGCAGTACTTC.

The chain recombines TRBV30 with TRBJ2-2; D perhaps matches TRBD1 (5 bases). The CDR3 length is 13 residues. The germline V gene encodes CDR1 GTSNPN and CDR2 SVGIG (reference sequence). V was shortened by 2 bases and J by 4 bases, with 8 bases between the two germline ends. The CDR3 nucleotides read TGTGCCTGGAGTAGGGGTCTCACCGGGGAGCTGTTTTTT. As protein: CAWSRGLTGELFF.

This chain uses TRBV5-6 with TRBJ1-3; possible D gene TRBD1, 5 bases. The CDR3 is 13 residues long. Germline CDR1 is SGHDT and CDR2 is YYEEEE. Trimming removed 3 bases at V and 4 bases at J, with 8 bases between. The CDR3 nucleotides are TGTGCCAGCAGCTGGGGGTACGGAAACACCATATATTTT. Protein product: CASSWGYGNTIYF.

The CDR3 DNA reads TGTGCCAGTCGGGAGGGGGGCGCCGGGGGTACTGAAGCTTTCTTT. Its protein is CASREGGAGGTEAFF. The rearrangement uses TRBV19 and TRBJ1-1, with a weak D call TRBD1 (6 bases). Germline V CDR1 and CDR2: LNHDA, SQIVND (reference sequence). CDR3 length equals 15 residues. The ends were cut back, 8 bases at V and 5 bases at J, with 21 bases in the middle.

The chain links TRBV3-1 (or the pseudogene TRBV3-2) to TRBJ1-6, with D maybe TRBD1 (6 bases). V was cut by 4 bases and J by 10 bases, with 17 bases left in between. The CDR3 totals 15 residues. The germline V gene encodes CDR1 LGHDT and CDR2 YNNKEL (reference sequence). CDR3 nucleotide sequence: TGTGCCAGCAGCCCGGACAGTAATTTAGGGTCACCCCTCCACTTT. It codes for CASSPDSNLGSPLHF.

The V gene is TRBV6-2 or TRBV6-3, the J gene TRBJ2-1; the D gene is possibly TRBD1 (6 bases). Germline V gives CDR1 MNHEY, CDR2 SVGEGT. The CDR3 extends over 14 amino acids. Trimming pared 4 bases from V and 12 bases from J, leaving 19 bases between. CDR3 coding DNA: TGTGCCAGCAGTTTGAGGACAGACGAATGGTGGCAGTTCTTC. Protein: CASSLRTDEWWQFF.

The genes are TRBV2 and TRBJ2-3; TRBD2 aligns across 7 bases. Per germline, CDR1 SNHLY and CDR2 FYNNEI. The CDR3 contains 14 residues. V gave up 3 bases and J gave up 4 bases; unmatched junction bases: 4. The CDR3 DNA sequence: TGTGCCAGCAGTGATCAGGGAGGGCCAGATACGCAGTATTTT. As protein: CASSDQGGPDTQYF. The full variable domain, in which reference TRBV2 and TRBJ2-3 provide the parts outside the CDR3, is EPEVTQTPSHQVTQMGQEVILRCVPISNHLYFYWYRQILGQKVEFLVSFYNNEISEKSEIFDDQFSVERPDGSNFTLKIRSTKLEDSAMYFCASSDQGGPDTQYFGPGTRLTVL.

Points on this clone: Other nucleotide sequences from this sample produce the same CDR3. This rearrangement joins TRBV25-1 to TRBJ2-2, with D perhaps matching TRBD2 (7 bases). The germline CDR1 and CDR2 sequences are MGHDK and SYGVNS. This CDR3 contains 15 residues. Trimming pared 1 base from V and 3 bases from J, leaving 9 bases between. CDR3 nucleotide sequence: TGTGCCAGCAGTGAATCGGGGGGCGACACCGGGGAGCTGTTTTTT. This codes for CASSESGGDTGELFF. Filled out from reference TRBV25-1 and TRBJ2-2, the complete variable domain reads EADIYQTPRYLVIGTGKKITLECSQTMGHDKMYWYQQDPGMELHLIHYSYGVNSTEKGDLSSESTVSRIRTEHFPLTLESARPSHTSQYLCASSESGGDTGELFFGEGSRLTVL.

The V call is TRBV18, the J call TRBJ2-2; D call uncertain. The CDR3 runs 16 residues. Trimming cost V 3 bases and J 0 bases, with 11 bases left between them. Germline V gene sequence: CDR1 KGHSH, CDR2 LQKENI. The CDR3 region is CASSPGVGSNTGELFF. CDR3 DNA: TGTGCCAGCTCACCGGGCGTAGGATCGAACACCGGGGAGCTGTTTTTT.

The CDR3 sequence is CASSLGSLETQYF. CDR3 bases: TGTGCCAGCAGCTTGGGGTCTCTGGAGACCCAGTACTTC. This chain links TRBV5-4 with TRBJ2-5; D is uncertain. Trimming removed 0 bases from V and 5 bases from J, with 8 bases in between. The CDR3 loop spans 13 amino acids. Germline V gives CDR1 SGHNT, CDR2 YYREEE (reference sequence).

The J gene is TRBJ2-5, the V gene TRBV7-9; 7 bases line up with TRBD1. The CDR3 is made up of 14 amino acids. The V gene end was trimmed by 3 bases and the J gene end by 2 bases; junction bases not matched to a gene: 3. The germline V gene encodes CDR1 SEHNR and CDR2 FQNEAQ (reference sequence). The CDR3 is CASSLGQIQETQYF. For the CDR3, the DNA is TGTGCCAGCAGCTTGGGACAGATACAAGAGACCCAGTACTTC.

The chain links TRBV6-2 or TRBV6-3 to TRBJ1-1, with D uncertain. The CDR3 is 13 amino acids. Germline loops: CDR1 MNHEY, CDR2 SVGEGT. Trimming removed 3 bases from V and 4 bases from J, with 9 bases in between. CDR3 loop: CASSYLPTTEAFF. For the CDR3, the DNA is TGTGCCAGCAGTTATCTTCCCACCACTGAAGCTTTCTTT.

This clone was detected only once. CDR3 DNA: TGTGCCAGCAGTCGACAGCACTATAATTCACCCCTCCACTTT. As protein: CASSRQHYNSPLHF. The rearrangement uses TRBV6-5 and TRBJ1-6; D is perhaps TRBD1 (5 bases). The CDR3 has 14 residues. CDR1 is MNHEY, CDR2 SVGAGI, per germline. V was shortened by 5 bases and J by 3 bases, with 8 bases between the two germline ends.

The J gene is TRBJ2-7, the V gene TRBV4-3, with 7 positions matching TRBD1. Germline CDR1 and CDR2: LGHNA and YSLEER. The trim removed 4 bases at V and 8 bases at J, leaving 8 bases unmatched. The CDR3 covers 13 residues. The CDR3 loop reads CASSRATGFQQYF. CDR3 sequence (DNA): TGCGCCAGCAGCCGAGCGACAGGGTTTCAGCAGTACTTC.

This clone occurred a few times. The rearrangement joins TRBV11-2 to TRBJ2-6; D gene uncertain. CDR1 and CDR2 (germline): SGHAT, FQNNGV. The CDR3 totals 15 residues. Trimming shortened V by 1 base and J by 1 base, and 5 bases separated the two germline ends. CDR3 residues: CASSLALSGANVLTF. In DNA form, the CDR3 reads TGTGCCAGCAGCTTAGCCCTATCTGGGGCCAACGTCCTGACTTTC.

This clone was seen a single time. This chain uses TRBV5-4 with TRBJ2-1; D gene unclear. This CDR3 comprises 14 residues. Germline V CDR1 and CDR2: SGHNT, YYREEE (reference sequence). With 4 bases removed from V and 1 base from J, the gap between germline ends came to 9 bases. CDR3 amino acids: CASSPVRSYNEQFF. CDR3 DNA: TGTGCCAGCAGCCCCGTTCGGTCCTACAATGAGCAGTTCTTC.

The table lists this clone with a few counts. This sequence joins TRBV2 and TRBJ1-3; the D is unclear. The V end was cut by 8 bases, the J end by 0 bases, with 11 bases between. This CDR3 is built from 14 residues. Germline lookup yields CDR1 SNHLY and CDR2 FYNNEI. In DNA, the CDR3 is TGTGCCAGCTTGGAACAGCTCTCTGGAAACACCATATATTTT. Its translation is CASLEQLSGNTIYF. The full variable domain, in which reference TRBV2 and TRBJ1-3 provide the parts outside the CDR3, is EPEVTQTPSHQVTQMGQEVILRCVPISNHLYFYWYRQILGQKVEFLVSFYNNEISEKSEIFDDQFSVERPDGSNFTLKIRSTKLEDSAMYFCASLEQLSGNTIYFGEGSWLTVV.

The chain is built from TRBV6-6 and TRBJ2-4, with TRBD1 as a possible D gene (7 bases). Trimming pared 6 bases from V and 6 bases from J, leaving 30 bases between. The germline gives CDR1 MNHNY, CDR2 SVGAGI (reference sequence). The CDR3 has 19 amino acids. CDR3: CASSRPPQGGVTFINIQYF. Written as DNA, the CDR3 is TGTGCCAGCAGCCGACCGCCCCAGGGGGGCGTCACTTTTATAAACATTCAGTACTTC.

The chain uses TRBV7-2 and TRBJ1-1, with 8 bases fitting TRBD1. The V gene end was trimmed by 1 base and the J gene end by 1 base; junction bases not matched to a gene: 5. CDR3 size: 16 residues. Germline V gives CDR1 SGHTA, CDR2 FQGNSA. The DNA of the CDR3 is TGTGCCAGCAGCTTAGTAGGGACAGGTTCGAACACTGAAGCTTTCTTT. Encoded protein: CASSLVGTGSNTEAFF.

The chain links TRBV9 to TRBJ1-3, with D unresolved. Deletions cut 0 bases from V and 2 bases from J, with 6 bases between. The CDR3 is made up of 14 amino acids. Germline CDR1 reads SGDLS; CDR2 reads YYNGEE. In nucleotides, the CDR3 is TGTGCCAGCAGCGTAGATACAGCTGGAAACACCATATATTTT. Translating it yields CASSVDTAGNTIYF.

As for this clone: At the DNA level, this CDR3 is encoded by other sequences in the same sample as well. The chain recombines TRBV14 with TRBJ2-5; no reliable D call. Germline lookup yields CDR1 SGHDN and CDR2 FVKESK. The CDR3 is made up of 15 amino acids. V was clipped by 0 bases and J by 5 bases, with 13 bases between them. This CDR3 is CASSQDWARSETQYF. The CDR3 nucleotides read TGTGCCAGCAGCCAAGATTGGGCCCGCTCCGAGACCCAGTACTTC.

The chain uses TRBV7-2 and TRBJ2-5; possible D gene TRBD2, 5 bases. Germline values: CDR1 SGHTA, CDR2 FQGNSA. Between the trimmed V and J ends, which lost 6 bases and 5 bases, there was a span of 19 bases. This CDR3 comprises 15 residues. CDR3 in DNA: TGTGCCAGCAGTCTATTTCGGGGAGATCGGGAGACCCAGTACTTC. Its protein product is CASSLFRGDRETQYF.

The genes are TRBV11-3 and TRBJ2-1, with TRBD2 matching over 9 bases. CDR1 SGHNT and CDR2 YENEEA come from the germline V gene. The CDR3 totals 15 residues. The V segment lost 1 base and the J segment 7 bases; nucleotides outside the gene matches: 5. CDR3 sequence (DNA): TGTGCCAGCAGCTTAGCCCCGACTAGCGGAAATGAGCAGTTCTTC. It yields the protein CASSLAPTSGNEQFF.

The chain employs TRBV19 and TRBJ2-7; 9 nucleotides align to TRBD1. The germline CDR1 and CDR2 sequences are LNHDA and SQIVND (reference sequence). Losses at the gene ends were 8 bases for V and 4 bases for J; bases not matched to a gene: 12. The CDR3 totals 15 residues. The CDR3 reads CASSKAGTGNYEQYF. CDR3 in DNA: TGTGCCAGTTCGAAAGCCGGGACAGGGAATTACGAGCAGTACTTC.

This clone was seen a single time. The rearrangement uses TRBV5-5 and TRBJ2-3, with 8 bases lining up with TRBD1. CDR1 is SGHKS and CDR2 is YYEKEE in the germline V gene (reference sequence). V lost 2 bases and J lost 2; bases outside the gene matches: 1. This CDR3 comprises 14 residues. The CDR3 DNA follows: TGTGCCAGCAGCTTTCAGGGGGCCACAGATACGCAGTATTTT. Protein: CASSFQGATDTQYF.